The next 5 T cell receptor beta chains were all read from a single sample in a study of blood T cell repertoires in COVID-19. Profiled with immunoSEQ multiplex PCR; TCRdb holds only in-frame clones, not every one. Among some 350,000 clones, 75% to 90% were seen once, and the ten largest hold about 1%. Sequencing was performed on PBMCs or T cells enriched from blood (not recorded which). All receptors come from a man in his late teens or twenties who had recovered from COVID-19.

This chain uses TRBV28 with TRBJ1-2; 8 bases line up with TRBD1. V lost 6 bases and J lost 8; bases outside the gene matches: 8. Germline lookup yields CDR1 MDHEN and CDR2 SYDVKM. This CDR3 is built from 13 residues. The CDR3 DNA is TGTGCCAGCAGCCCAGACAGGGGAGTAGGCTACACCTTC. Its protein product is CASSPDRGVGYTF.

V usage is TRBV11-1 and J usage is TRBJ2-2; a weak D match, TRBD2 (6 bases). Germline lookup yields CDR1 SGHAT and CDR2 FQDESV (reference sequence). The CDR3 has 15 residues. V dropped 2 bases and J dropped 6 bases, with 13 bases sitting between them. CDR3 sequence (DNA): TGTGCCAGCAGCTTACACGGGGAGGTTCCCGGGGAGCTGTTTTTT. This encodes CASSLHGEVPGELFF.

This clone was recorded a few times. The gene calls are TRBV3-1 (or the pseudogene TRBV3-2) and TRBJ2-7; a weak D match, TRBD1 (6 bases). Looked up from germline, CDR1 is LGHDT and CDR2 is YNNKEL (reference sequence). Trimming took off 4 bases at V and 3 bases at J, with 10 bases between the two ends. This CDR3 has 13 residues. The DNA of the CDR3 is TGTGCCAGCAGCCCGGGACACCTCTACGAGCAGTACTTC. Its translation is CASSPGHLYEQYF.

The chain joins TRBV6-5 to TRBJ1-2; 9 bases are a match to TRBD1. The CDR3 spans 14 residues. V gave up 7 bases and J gave up 9 bases; unmatched junction bases: 12. Germline CDR1 MNHEY, CDR2 SVGAGI. This CDR3 reads CASTPIPGQGRYTF. The CDR3 DNA is TGTGCCAGCACCCCTATACCGGGACAGGGACGCTACACCTTC.

The count of this clone is one. This sequence joins TRBV4-1 and TRBJ1-1, with a possible D match to TRBD1 (5 bases). V lost 1 base and J 6 bases, leaving 9 bases between the germline ends. There are 13 residues in the CDR3. Germline CDR1 reads MGHRA; CDR2 reads YSYEKL. CDR3 amino acids: CASSQVQGSEAFF. DNA of the CDR3: TGCGCCAGCAGCCAAGTGCAGGGCTCTGAAGCTTTCTTT.